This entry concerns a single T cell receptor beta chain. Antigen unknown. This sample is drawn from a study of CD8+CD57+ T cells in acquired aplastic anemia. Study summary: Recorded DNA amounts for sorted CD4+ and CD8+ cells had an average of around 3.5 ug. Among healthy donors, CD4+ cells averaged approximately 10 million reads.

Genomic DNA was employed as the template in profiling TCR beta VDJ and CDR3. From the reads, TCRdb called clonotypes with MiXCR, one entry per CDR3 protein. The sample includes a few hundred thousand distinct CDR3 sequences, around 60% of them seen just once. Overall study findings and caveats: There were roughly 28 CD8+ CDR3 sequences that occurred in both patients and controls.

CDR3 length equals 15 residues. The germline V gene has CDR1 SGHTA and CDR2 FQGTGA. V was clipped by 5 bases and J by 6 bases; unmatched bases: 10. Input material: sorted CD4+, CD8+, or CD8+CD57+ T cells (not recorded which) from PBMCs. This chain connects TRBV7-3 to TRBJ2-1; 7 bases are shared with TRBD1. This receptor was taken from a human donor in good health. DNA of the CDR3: TGTGCCAGCAGCCACACAGGGGACGGAACCAATGAGCAGTTCTTC. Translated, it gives CASSHTGDGTNEQFF.